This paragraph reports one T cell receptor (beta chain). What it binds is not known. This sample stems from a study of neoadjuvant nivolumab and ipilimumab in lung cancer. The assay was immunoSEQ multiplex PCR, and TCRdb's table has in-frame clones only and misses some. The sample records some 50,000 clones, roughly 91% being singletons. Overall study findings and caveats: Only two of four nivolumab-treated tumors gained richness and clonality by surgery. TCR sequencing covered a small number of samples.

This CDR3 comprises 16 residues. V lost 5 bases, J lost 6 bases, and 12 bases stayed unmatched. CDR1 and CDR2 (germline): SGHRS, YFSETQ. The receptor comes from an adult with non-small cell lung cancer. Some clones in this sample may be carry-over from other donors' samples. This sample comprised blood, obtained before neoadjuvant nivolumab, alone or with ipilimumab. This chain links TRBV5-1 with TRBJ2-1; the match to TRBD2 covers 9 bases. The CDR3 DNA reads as TGCGCCAGCAGTCGAACCGTAGCGGGAGAGGGCAATGAGCAGTTCTTC. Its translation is CASSRTVAGEGNEQFF.